This entry lists 3 T cell receptor beta chains sequenced from one sample in a study of T cells in localized non-small cell lung cancer. The repertoire was sequenced with immunoSEQ multiplex PCR; TCRdb's copy has only in-frame clones and lacks some. The sample includes tens of thousands of clones, 87% of them seen just once. The sample in question was peripheral blood, obtained before any cancer treatment. The receptors here all came from a man aged 40 to 75 with stage I squamous cell lung carcinoma.

The chain joins TRBV5-1 to TRBJ2-3; D may correspond to TRBD1 or TRBD2 (5 bases each). V was cut by 4 bases and J by 5 bases, with 14 bases left in between. In germline, CDR1 is SGHRS, CDR2 YFSETQ. This CDR3 has 14 residues. The CDR3 protein is CASSPGPIGDTQYF. CDR3 nucleotide sequence: TGCGCCAGCAGCCCGGGACCCATAGGAGATACGCAGTATTTT.

V usage is TRBV5-5 and J usage is TRBJ2-2; D is unresolved. Trimming stripped 7 bases from V and 5 bases from J, with 12 bases between. CDR3 length equals 13 residues. CDR1 is SGHKS and CDR2 is YYEKEE in the germline V gene (reference sequence). The CDR3 is CASAVGQTGELFF. Written as DNA, the CDR3 is TGTGCCAGCGCCGTGGGTCAGACCGGGGAGCTGTTTTTT.

This clone was seen just once. The chain uses TRBV19 and TRBJ2-4, with D perhaps TRBD2 (5 bases). Looked up from germline, CDR1 is LNHDA and CDR2 is SQIVND (reference sequence). The germline V and J ends were trimmed by 6 bases and 4 bases, with 13 bases remaining between them. This CDR3 spans 14 amino acids. CDR3 protein: CASSQPGEKNIQYF. CDR3 DNA sequence: TGTGCCAGTAGCCAGCCCGGGGAAAAAAACATTCAGTACTTC.